The present T cell receptor beta chain was sequenced within a study of cytomegalovirus exposure and HLA in healthy donors (dated by TCRdb to the late 2010s). About the study as a whole: According to a later analysis, the 120 or so validation repertoires were produced on the same platform as the 666 repertoires of the first cohort. The study was designed to test whether signatures of past pathogen exposure could be identified by cataloging public T cell receptors. Along with the roughly 670-subject first cohort, a separate validation cohort of over a hundred different subjects was used. High-throughput TCR immunosequencing, statistical association of individual TCRs with disease status, and machine learning were combined to predict cytomegalovirus infection status. The research as a whole found: The validation cohort had no HLA typing available for a later analysis, so co-occurrence within that cohort was assessed over all 130 or so repertoires. In both the original and validation cohorts, the classifier was reported to diagnose cytomegalovirus status with high specificity and sensitivity. Of the cluster scores, approximately 95% were above 0 in a later analysis, which found that TCRs clustered in the first cohort also tended to co-occur in the 95 to 150 validation repertoires. The study gave a list of 150 to 200 TCR beta chains associated with cytomegalovirus. The authors suggested that the approach could potentially be extended to other disease states and immunological phenotypes. Most TCR sequences were seen in very few donors, while some public TCRs were found in many individuals. A few of the identified cytomegalovirus-associated TCR beta chains were confirmed in vitro to be specific for cytomegalovirus antigens.

The library was made by the immunoSEQ multiplex PCR assay. The original methods were these. A statistical classification framework was built for diagnosing cytomegalovirus status from the catalog of TCR beta chain sequences. TCRdb carries this immuneACCESS record with in-frame sequences only. Its versions omit some clonotypes, under half of them owing to an unresolved V gene in the studies checked, with the rest unexplained. V, J and clone size are taken as reported in that table, and D and trimming were inferred from the DNA itself. Here the sample has 70,000 to 75,000 clones; roughly 94% occur a single time. The top ten constitute roughly 1.4% of the sample. The donors were included in the validation cohort of over a hundred subjects, a group kept apart from the approximately 700-subject first cohort. This clone was recorded once. Its specific antigen is unknown. Base quality data are lacking; no much larger clone is found one base away.

CDR1 and CDR2 (LNHDA, SQIVND) derive from the germline V gene (reference sequence). Cut back by 7 bases and 5 bases, the V and J ends lie 9 bases apart. The CDR3 starts with the cysteine, ends with the phenylalanine, and has 12 residues. Here the CDR3 DNA is all that survives: 36 bases in frame from base 1. The clonotype comes from a man aged 18 to 29 in good health and CMV-seropositive. The chain links TRBV19 with TRBJ1-5; the D gene is unclear. Sequencing was performed on PBMCs. CDR3 region: CASTREDQPQHF. The sequenced DNA is TGTGCCAGTACCCGAGAGGATCAGCCCCAGCATTTT.